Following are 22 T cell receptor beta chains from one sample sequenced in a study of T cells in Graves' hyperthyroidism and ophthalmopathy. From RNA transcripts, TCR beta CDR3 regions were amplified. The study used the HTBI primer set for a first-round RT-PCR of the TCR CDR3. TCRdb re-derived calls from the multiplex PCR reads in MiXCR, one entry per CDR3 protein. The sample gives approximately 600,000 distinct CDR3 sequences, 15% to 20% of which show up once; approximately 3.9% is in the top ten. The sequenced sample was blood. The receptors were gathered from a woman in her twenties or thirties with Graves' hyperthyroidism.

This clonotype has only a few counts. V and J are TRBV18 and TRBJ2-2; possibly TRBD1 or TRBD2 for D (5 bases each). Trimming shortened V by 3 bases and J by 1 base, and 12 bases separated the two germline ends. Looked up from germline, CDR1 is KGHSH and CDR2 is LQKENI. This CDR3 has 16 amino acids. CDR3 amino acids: CASSPTGRMNTGELFF. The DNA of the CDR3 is TGTGCCAGCTCACCGACGGGACGGATGAACACCGGGGAGCTGTTTTTT.

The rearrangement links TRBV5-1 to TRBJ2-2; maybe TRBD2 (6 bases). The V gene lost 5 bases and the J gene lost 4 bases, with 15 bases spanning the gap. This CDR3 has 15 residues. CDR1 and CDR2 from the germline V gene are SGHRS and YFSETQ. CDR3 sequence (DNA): TGCGCCAGCAGTTCTCCGGGACTCATCACCGGGGAGCTGTTTTTT. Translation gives CASSSPGLITGELFF.

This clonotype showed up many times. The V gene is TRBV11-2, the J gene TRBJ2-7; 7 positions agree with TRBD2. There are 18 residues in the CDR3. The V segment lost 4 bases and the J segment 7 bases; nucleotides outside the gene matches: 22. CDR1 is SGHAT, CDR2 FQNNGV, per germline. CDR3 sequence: CASSSPGGRSLRTEEQYF. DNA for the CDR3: TGTGCCAGCAGCTCCCCGGGGGGTAGATCGCTTCGGACGGAAGAGCAGTACTTC.

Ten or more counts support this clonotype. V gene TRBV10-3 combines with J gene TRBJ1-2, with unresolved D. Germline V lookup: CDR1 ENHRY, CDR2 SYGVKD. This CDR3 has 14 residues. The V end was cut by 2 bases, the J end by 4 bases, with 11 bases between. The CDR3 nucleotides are TGTGCCATCAGTGAGGGCGCCGGCCCCTATGGCTACACCTTC. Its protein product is CAISEGAGPYGYTF.

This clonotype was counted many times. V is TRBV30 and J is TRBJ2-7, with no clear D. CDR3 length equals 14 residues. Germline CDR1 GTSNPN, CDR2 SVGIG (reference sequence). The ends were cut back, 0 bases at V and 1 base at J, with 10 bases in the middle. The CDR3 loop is CAWSVMEPSYEQYF. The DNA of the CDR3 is TGTGCCTGGAGTGTTATGGAGCCATCCTACGAGCAGTACTTC.

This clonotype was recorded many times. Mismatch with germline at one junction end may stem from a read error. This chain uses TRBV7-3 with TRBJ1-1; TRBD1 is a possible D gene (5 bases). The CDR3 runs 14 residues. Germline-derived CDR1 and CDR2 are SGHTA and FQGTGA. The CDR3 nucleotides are TGTGCCAGCAGCTTAGGGACGGGGAACGCTGAAGCTTTCTTT. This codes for CASSLGTGNAEAFF. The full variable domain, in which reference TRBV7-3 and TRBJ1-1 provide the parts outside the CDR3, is GAGVSQTPSNKVTEKGKYVELRCDPISGHTALYWYRQSLGQGPEFLIYFQGTGAADDSGLPNDRFFAVRPEGSVSTLKIQRTERGDSAVYLCASSLGTGNAEAFFGQGTRLTVV.

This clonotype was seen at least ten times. CDR3 DNA: TGCAGTGAGGCCAGGGCCTCCTACAATGAGCAGTTCTTC. This translates into CSEARASYNEQFF. This rearrangement joins TRBV20-1 to TRBJ2-1, with D perhaps matching TRBD1 (5 bases). The germline CDR1 and CDR2 sequences are DFQATT and SNEGSKA (reference sequence). With 7 bases removed from V and 0 bases from J, the gap between germline ends came to 10 bases. The CDR3 is 13 amino acids.

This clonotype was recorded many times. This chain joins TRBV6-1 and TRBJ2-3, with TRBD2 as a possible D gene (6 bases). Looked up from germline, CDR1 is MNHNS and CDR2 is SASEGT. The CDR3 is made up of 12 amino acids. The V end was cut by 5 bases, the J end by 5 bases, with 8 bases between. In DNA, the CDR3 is TGTGCCAGCAGTCATAGCGGAGATACGCAGTATTTT. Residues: CASSHSGDTQYF.

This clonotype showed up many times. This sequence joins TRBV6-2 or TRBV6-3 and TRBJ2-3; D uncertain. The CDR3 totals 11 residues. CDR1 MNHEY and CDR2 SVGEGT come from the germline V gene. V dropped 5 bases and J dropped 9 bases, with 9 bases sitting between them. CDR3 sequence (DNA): TGTGCCAGCAGTAGAGAGGTAACGCAGTATTTT. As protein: CASSREVTQYF.

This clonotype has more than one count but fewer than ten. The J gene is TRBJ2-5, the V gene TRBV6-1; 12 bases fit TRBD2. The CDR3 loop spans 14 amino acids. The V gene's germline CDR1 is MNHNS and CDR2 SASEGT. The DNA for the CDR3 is TGTGCTTGCCAGACTAGCGGGAGACAAGAGACCCAGTACTTC. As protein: CACQTSGRQETQYF.

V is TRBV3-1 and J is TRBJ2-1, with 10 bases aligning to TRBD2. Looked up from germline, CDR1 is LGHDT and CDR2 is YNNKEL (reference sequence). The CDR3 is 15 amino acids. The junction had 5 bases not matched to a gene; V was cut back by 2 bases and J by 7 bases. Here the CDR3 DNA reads TGTGCCAGCAGCCAAACTAGCGGGAAATTAAATGAGCAGTTCTTC. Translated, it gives CASSQTSGKLNEQFF.

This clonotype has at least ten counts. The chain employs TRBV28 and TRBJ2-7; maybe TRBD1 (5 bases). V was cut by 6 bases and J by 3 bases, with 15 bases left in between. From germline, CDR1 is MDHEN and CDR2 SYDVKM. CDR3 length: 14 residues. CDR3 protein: CASRQATLIYEQYF. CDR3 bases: TGTGCCAGCAGACAGGCGACCTTAATCTACGAGCAGTACTTC.

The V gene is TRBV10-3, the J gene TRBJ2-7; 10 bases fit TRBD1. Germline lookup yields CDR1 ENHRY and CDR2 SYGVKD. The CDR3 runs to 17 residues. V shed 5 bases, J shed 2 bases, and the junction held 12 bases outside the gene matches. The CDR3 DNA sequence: TGTGCCATCAGTTACTCCGCGGACAGGGGGAATCCCTACGAGCAGTACTTC. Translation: CAISYSADRGNPYEQYF.

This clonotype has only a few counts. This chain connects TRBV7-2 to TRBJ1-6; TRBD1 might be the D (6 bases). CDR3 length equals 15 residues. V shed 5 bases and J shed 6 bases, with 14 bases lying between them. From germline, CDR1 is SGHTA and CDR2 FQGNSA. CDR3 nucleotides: TGTGCCAGCAGCAGGGGGACAAGCACTAATTCACCCCTCCACTTT. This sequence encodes CASSRGTSTNSPLHF.

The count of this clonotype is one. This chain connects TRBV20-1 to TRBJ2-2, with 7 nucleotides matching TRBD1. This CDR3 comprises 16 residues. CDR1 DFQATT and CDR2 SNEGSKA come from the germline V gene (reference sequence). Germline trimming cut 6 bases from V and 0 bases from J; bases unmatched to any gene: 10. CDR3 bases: TGCAGTGCCCAAATAGGGACAGCTCCGAACACCGGGGAGCTGTTTTTT. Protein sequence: CSAQIGTAPNTGELFF.

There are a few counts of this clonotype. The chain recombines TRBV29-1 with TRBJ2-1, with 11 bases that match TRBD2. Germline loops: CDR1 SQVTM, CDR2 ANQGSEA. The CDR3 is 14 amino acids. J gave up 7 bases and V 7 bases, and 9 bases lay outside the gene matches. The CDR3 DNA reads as TGCAGCGGTGATAGCGGGAGGGCCGGAAATGAGCAGTTCTTC. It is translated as CSGDSGRAGNEQFF.

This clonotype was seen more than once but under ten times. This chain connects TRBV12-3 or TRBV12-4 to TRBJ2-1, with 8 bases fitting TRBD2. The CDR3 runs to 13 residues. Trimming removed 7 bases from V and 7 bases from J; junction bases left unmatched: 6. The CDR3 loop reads CASTRGGVNEQFF. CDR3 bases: TGTGCCAGCACCCGGGGGGGGGTTAATGAGCAGTTCTTC.

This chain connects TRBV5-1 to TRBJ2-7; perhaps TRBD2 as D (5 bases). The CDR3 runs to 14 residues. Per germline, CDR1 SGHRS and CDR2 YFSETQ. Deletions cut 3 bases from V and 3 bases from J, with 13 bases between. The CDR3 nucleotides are TGCGCCAGCAGCTCGAGCGGAGCGAACTACGAGCAGTACTTC. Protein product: CASSSSGANYEQYF. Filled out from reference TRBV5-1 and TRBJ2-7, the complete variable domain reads KAGVTQTPRYLIKTRGQQVTLSCSPISGHRSVSWYQQTPGQGLQFLFEYFSETQRNKGNFPGRFSGRQFSNSRSEMNVSTLELGDSALYLCASSSSGANYEQYFGPGTRLTVT.

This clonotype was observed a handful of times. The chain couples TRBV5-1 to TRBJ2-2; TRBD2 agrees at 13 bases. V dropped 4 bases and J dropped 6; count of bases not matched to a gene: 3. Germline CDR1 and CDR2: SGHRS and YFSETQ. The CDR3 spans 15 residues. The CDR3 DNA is TGCGCCAGCAGCGAAACTAGCGGGAGGGCCGGGGAGCTGTTTTTT. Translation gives CASSETSGRAGELFF.

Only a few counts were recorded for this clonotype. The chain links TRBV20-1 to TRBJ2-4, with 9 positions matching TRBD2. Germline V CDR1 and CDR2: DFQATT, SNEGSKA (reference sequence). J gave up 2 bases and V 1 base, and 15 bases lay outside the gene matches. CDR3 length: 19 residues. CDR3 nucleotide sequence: TGCAGTGCTAGAGTACCGCTAGCGGGATTGAGGTACACCAAAAACATTCAGTACTTC. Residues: CSARVPLAGLRYTKNIQYF.

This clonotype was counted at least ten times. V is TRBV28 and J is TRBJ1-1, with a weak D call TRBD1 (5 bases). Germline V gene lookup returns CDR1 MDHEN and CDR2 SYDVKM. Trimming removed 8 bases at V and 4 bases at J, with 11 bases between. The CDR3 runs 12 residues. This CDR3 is CASGAGGTEAFF. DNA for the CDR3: TGTGCCAGCGGCGCGGGGGGCACTGAAGCTTTCTTT. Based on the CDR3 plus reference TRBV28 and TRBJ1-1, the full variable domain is DVKVTQSSRYLVKRTGEKVFLECVQDMDHENMFWYRQDPGLGLRLIYFSYDVKMKEKGDIPEGYSVSREKKERFSLILESASTNQTSMYLCASGAGGTEAFFGQGTRLTVV.

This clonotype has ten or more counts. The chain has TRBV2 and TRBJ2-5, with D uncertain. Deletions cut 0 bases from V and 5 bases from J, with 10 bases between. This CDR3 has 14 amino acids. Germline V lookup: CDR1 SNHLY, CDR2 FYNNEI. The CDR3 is CASSEAHGSETQYF. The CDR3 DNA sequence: TGTGCCAGCAGTGAAGCGCACGGGTCGGAGACCCAGTACTTC.